These 20 T cell receptor beta chains were all obtained from the same sample, sequenced in a study of regulatory T cells in long-lasting Graves disease (dated by TCRdb to the early 2020s). The library was generated by multiplex PCR. TCRdb records Illumina HiSeq 4000 as the sequencer. To build TCR beta libraries, CDR3 regions were amplified by Arm-PCR using iRepertoire HTBI primers. Starting from the raw public reads, TCRdb applied fastp trimming at Q25, assembled clones with MiXCR and retained in-frame beta chains. Identical CDR3 proteins give one entry, which carries the most common genes and DNA. This sample comprises over 450,000 distinct CDR3 sequences, more than 10% of them detected only once. Roughly 8.9% of the sample goes to the ten largest clones. The time point label for this specimen denotes: newly diagnosed GD, antithyroid drugs for less than 3 months. For both TCR sequencing and RNA sequencing, RNA was extracted from PBMCs in TRIzol.

These same data were also listed under a study on T cells in Graves' hyperthyroidism and ophthalmopathy.

The material was peripheral blood mononuclear cells (PBMCs), obtained at new diagnosis, from a patient treated with antithyroid drugs. Receptor source: a woman aged 25 to 39 with Graves disease. Donor details come from another sample of the same person, matched by shared clones.

The sample holds many counts of this clonotype. This rearrangement joins TRBV5-1 to TRBJ2-3, with D maybe TRBD1 (6 bases). The CDR3 spans 15 residues. CDR1 and CDR2 (germline): SGHRS, YFSETQ. The V end lost 1 base, the J end lost 1 base, and 10 bases lay between the germline ends. CDR3 in DNA: TGCGCCAGCAGCTTGCAGGGGAGCGGCACAGATACGCAGTATTTT. The encoded protein is CASSLQGSGTDTQYF.

Many counts were recorded for this clonotype. The chain employs TRBV13 and TRBJ2-3; 7 nucleotides match TRBD1. Per germline, CDR1 PRHDT and CDR2 FYEKMQ (reference sequence). The V segment lost 5 bases and the J segment 6 bases; nucleotides outside the gene matches: 11. This CDR3 has 15 amino acids. The CDR3 sequence: CASSPGTVVADTQYF. For the CDR3, the DNA is TGTGCCAGCAGCCCCGGGACAGTCGTCGCGGATACGCAGTATTTT.

In this sample, this clonotype turned up many times. The gene calls are TRBV6-1 and TRBJ1-1; D is undetermined. Germline values: CDR1 MNHNS, CDR2 SASEGT. The CDR3 contains 13 residues. V lost 6 bases, J lost 11 bases, and 19 bases lay in between. The CDR3 nucleotides are TGTGCCAGCAGGGCGAGTGGGTTCGGTGCGGCTTTCTTT. It translates to CASRASGFGAAFF.

The V call is TRBV20-1, the J call TRBJ1-4; TRBD1 is a possible D gene (6 bases). V lost 6 bases and J lost 4, with 18 bases in between. The CDR3 has 15 amino acids. Germline loops: CDR1 DFQATT, CDR2 SNEGSKA (reference sequence). In DNA form, the CDR3 reads TGCAGTGCGGACCCAACAGGGACCTATAATGAAAAACTGTTTTTT. Protein sequence: CSADPTGTYNEKLFF.

This clonotype was found many times. The chain has TRBV29-1 and TRBJ2-2; no reliable D call. The CDR3 is made up of 10 amino acids. The V end was cut by 5 bases, the J end by 7 bases, with 5 bases between. Germline CDR1 and CDR2: SQVTM and ANQGSEA. The CDR3 region has the DNA TGCAGCGTTTTGGTCGGGGAGCTGTTTTTT. Translating gives CSVLVGELFF.

The sample holds many counts of this clonotype. V usage is TRBV11-2 and J usage is TRBJ2-7, with 8 bases matching TRBD1. Germline-derived CDR1 and CDR2 are SGHAT and FQNNGV. The CDR3 has 13 residues. V trimming: 3 bases; J trimming: 3 bases; junction bases outside the gene matches: 1. This chain's CDR3 is CASSLDRDYEQYF. DNA for the CDR3: TGTGCCAGCAGCTTGGACAGGGACTACGAGCAGTACTTC.

This clonotype was seen more than once but under ten times. The V gene is TRBV6-6, the J gene TRBJ1-2; no clear D. V lost 0 bases, J lost 4 bases, and 27 bases lay in between. CDR1 MNHNY and CDR2 SVGAGI come from the germline V gene (reference sequence). The CDR3 contains 20 residues. The DNA for the CDR3 is TGTGCCAGCAGTTACTCGAGCCCCGTTCGTCCTGAAAAACCTACCTATGGCTACACCTTC. Protein sequence: CASSYSSPVRPEKPTYGYTF.

This chain connects TRBV29-1 to TRBJ2-1; D is possibly TRBD1 or TRBD2 (6 bases each). Germline V lookup: CDR1 SQVTM, CDR2 ANQGSEA. This CDR3 is built from 14 residues. V was pared by 6 bases and J by 0 bases, with 12 bases between. In DNA form, the CDR3 reads TGCAGCGTGGAGGGGGAAAGCTCCTACAATGAGCAGTTCTTC. Translating it yields CSVEGESSYNEQFF.

This clonotype occurred many times. V and J are TRBV6-2 or TRBV6-3 and TRBJ2-1; 11 bases map to TRBD2. Germline CDR1 MNHEY, CDR2 SVGEGT. This CDR3 has 13 amino acids. Losses at the gene ends were 2 bases for V and 14 bases for J; bases not matched to a gene: 5. The CDR3 DNA reads as TGTGCCAGCAGTTACCAACTAGCGGGAGTGAAGTTCTTC. Encoded protein: CASSYQLAGVKFF.

This clonotype came up many times. This chain uses TRBV6-1 with TRBJ1-5, with TRBD1 identical over 7 bases. This CDR3 contains 17 residues. Germline V gives CDR1 MNHNS, CDR2 SASEGT. V lost 5 bases and J lost 0; bases outside the gene matches: 10. CDR3 in DNA: TGTGCCAGCAGTCAGGGGACAGTTCAATATAGCAATCAGCCCCAGCATTTT. The encoded protein is CASSQGTVQYSNQPQHF.

The chain combines TRBV20-1 with TRBJ2-5, with 7 bases aligning to TRBD2. Germline V lookup: CDR1 DFQATT, CDR2 SNEGSKA (reference sequence). Trimming removed 1 base from V and 5 bases from J; junction bases left unmatched: 10. The CDR3 runs to 15 residues. CDR3 DNA sequence: TGCAGTGCTAGAGCGGAGCGGGGAATACGGGAGACCCAGTACTTC. Translation: CSARAERGIRETQYF.

Many counts were recorded for this clonotype. In DNA, the CDR3 is TGCAGCGTTGAATCCAGGGGGTCTGTAGATACGCAGTATTTT. This codes for CSVESRGSVDTQYF. J is TRBJ2-3 and V is TRBV29-1; 7 nucleotides line up with TRBD1. V was pared by 2 bases and J by 5 bases, with 7 bases of the junction left unmatched. The CDR3 runs to 14 residues. CDR1 is SQVTM, CDR2 ANQGSEA, per germline.

At least ten counts were recorded for this clonotype. The chain has TRBV6-1 and TRBJ2-1; 9 bases map to TRBD2. The junction had 14 bases not matched to a gene; V was cut back by 8 bases and J by 3 bases. Germline CDR1 and CDR2: MNHNS and SASEGT. The CDR3 loop spans 17 amino acids. The DNA of the CDR3 is TGTGCCAGCTCGAAAGGGACGCTAGCGGGGAACTACAATGAGCAGTTCTTC. It is translated as CASSKGTLAGNYNEQFF.

This clonotype was picked up a small number of times. V gene TRBV4-3 combines with J gene TRBJ2-7, with 8 bases lining up with TRBD2. V shed 1 base, J shed 5 bases, and the junction held 7 bases outside the gene matches. Germline lookup yields CDR1 LGHNA and CDR2 YSLEER. This CDR3 contains 15 residues. The DNA of the CDR3 is TGCGCCAGCAGCCAAGGGACTAGCCGTCCCCACGAGCAGTACTTC. It encodes CASSQGTSRPHEQYF.

Many counts were recorded for this clonotype. This rearrangement joins TRBV11-3 to TRBJ2-1; TRBD1 might be the D (6 bases). Trimming removed 2 bases at V and 8 bases at J, with 13 bases between. There are 14 residues in the CDR3. Germline lookup yields CDR1 SGHNT and CDR2 YENEEA. The CDR3 sequence: CASSLSQGMYEQFF. CDR3 nucleotide sequence: TGTGCCAGCAGCTTATCACAGGGAATGTATGAGCAGTTCTTC.

This clonotype was counted many times. The chain joins TRBV11-2 to TRBJ1-4, with 9 bases lining up with TRBD1. With 5 bases clipped from V and 3 bases from J, the junction kept 7 bases outside the gene matches. This CDR3 has 16 residues. Germline CDR1 and CDR2: SGHAT and FQNNGV. This CDR3 is CASSTGQGHSNEKLFF. CDR3 coding DNA: TGTGCCAGCAGCACCGGACAGGGGCATTCTAATGAAAAACTGTTTTTT.

J is TRBJ2-1 and V is TRBV29-1, with 10 positions matching TRBD2. The V gene end was trimmed by 6 bases and the J gene end by 4 bases; junction bases not matched to a gene: 6. This CDR3 is built from 14 residues. Germline V gene sequence: CDR1 SQVTM, CDR2 ANQGSEA. The CDR3 protein is CSVHSGGRYNEQFF. The CDR3 bases are TGCAGCGTACATAGCGGGGGGAGGTACAATGAGCAGTTCTTC.

A remark on this clonotype: This clone may be a read error of a much larger clone one base away. This chain links TRBV3-1 with TRBJ2-1, with TRBD2 identical over 12 bases. CDR1 and CDR2 from the germline V gene are LGHDT and YNNKEL (reference sequence). This CDR3 is 15 amino acids long. The trim removed 7 bases at V and 5 bases at J, leaving 6 bases unmatched. The CDR3 DNA sequence: TGTGCCAGCAATCTTCTAGCGGGAGGGAACAATGAGCAGTTCTTC. As protein: CASNLLAGGNNEQFF.

This clonotype was seen only once. The rearrangement joins TRBV5-6 to TRBJ2-1; 8 nucleotides match TRBD2. Germline trimming cut 0 bases from V and 2 bases from J; bases unmatched to any gene: 1. The CDR3 runs to 15 residues. Germline CDR1 reads SGHDT; CDR2 reads YYEEEE. Written as DNA, the CDR3 is TGTGCCAGCAGCTTGGGGGGACTAGCCTACAATGAGCAGTTCTTC. This codes for CASSLGGLAYNEQFF.

This clonotype has at least ten counts. The rearrangement joins TRBV28 to TRBJ1-1; no definite D call. Germline V gives CDR1 MDHEN, CDR2 SYDVKM. The V end lost 4 bases, the J end lost 1 base, and 22 bases lay between the germline ends. The CDR3 consists of 18 residues. CDR3 nucleotide sequence: TGTGCCAGCAGTTCACCAACATTGAGGGCAAGTAGGAACACTGAAGCTTTCTTT. Its translation is CASSSPTLRASRNTEAFF.